These 29 T cell receptor beta chains were all obtained from the same sample, sequenced in a study of T-cell memory formation after mild COVID-19. TCRdb ran MiXCR on the 5' RACE reads and lists one entry per CDR3 protein. Found here are approximately 100,000 distinct CDR3 sequences, around a quarter of them singletons; the top ten hold under 45%. Input material: PBMCs or a T cell subset sorted from them (not recorded which). These receptors all stem from a man aged 18-30 years who had mild COVID-19 (a few samples of this study predate the infection). Cell type and time point are not known.

The chain has TRBV4-1 and TRBJ2-7; D is undetermined. The V and J ends lost 4 bases and 3 bases respectively, with 16 bases between them. CDR3 size: 15 residues. The V gene's germline CDR1 is MGHRA and CDR2 YSYEKL. CDR3 region: CASSPIEVGHYEQYF. CDR3 in DNA: TGCGCCAGCAGCCCGATAGAAGTAGGTCACTACGAGCAGTACTTC.

V is TRBV4-1 and J is TRBJ1-6; TRBD1 is a possible D gene (5 bases). V lost 1 base to trimming and J lost 10 bases, with 11 bases between them. The CDR3 loop spans 14 amino acids. The germline CDR1 and CDR2 sequences are MGHRA and YSYEKL. CDR3 bases: TGCGCCAGCAGCCAAGTTGGGGGGAACTCACCCCTCCACTTT. Protein product: CASSQVGGNSPLHF.

The rearrangement uses TRBV4-1 and TRBJ2-7, with D possibly TRBD1 on 7 matching bases. CDR1 is MGHRA, CDR2 YSYEKL, per germline. The CDR3 spans 16 residues. Trimming took off 0 bases at V and 6 bases at J, with 18 bases between the two ends. CDR3: CASSQDGFRGVVEQYF. DNA for the CDR3: TGCGCCAGCAGCCAAGATGGGTTCAGGGGGGTCGTCGAGCAGTACTTC.

This clonotype showed up just a few times. This chain connects TRBV27 to TRBJ1-1, with 7 positions matching TRBD1. From germline, CDR1 is MNHEY and CDR2 SMNVEV (reference sequence). Unmatched junction bases numbered 1, after V lost 3 bases and J lost 0 bases. This CDR3 contains 14 residues. This CDR3 reads CASSFGTVNTEAFF. The DNA of the CDR3 is TGTGCCAGCAGTTTTGGGACAGTGAACACTGAAGCTTTCTTT.

J is TRBJ1-2 and V is TRBV4-1; D is possibly TRBD1 (5 bases). CDR1 and CDR2 from the germline V gene are MGHRA and YSYEKL. This CDR3 contains 15 residues. V was clipped by 0 bases and J by 4 bases, with 12 bases between them. CDR3 nucleotide sequence: TGCGCCAGCAGCCAAGAACCGGGGACTCTCTATGGCTACACCTTC. It codes for CASSQEPGTLYGYTF.

The V gene is TRBV7-9, the J gene TRBJ2-7; D is tentatively TRBD1 or TRBD2 (5 bases each). The V and J ends lost 5 bases and 2 bases respectively, with 13 bases between them. This CDR3 region has 14 residues. The germline gives CDR1 SEHNR, CDR2 FQNEAQ (reference sequence). Written as DNA, the CDR3 is TGTGCCAGCAGCACGGCCGGGACCCCCTACGAGCAGTACGTC. This gives the protein CASSTAGTPYEQYV.

V is TRBV14 and J is TRBJ2-1, with a weak D call TRBD2 (5 bases). The CDR3 has 16 amino acids. The V and J ends lost 4 bases and 5 bases respectively, with 18 bases between them. CDR1 is SGHDN, CDR2 FVKESK, per germline. In nucleotides, the CDR3 is TGTGCCAGCAGCCTCTTTCGGGGTAACCCGAACAATGAGCAGTTCTTC. Translated, it gives CASSLFRGNPNNEQFF.

V usage is TRBV7-6 and J usage is TRBJ2-3, with 9 bases aligning to TRBD1. The length of the CDR3 is 15 residues. CDR1 SGHVS and CDR2 FNYEAQ come from the germline V gene. V shed 5 bases, J shed 3 bases, and the junction held 6 bases outside the gene matches. DNA of the CDR3: TGTGCCAGCAGCAAGATGACAGGGGGGACAGATACGCAGTATTTT. This codes for CASSKMTGGTDTQYF.

The J gene is TRBJ2-1, the V gene TRBV6-1; D gene ambiguous. V shed 6 bases and J shed 2 bases, with 8 bases lying between them. The length of the CDR3 is 13 residues. Germline CDR1 reads MNHNS; CDR2 reads SASEGT. Written as DNA, the CDR3 is TGTGCCAGCAGCACTACTACCTACAATGAGCAGTTCTTC. This gives the protein CASSTTTYNEQFF.

This clonotype was seen more than once but under ten times. V gene TRBV7-8 combines with J gene TRBJ2-1; 10 bases are a match to TRBD2. This CDR3 spans 18 amino acids. J lost 4 bases, V lost 6 bases, and 15 bases had no gene match. Per the germline V gene, CDR1 is SGHVS and CDR2 is FQNEAQ. CDR3 loop: CASRMASGGLLSYNEQFF. CDR3 sequence (DNA): TGTGCCAGCAGAATGGCTAGCGGGGGCCTTTTATCTTACAATGAGCAGTTCTTC.

The chain joins TRBV5-6 to TRBJ2-3; tentative D call: TRBD1 (5 bases). Trimming took off 0 bases at V and 9 bases at J, with 8 bases between the two ends. The germline V gene encodes CDR1 SGHDT and CDR2 YYEEEE. The CDR3 runs 12 residues. The CDR3 reads CASSLAGKTQYF. For the CDR3, the DNA is TGTGCCAGCAGCTTGGCAGGGAAGACGCAGTATTTT.

The chain recombines TRBV7-8 with TRBJ2-3; D remains unclear. V was clipped by 5 bases and J by 4 bases, with 13 bases between them. CDR3 length: 14 amino acids. Germline CDR1 is SGHVS and CDR2 is FQNEAQ. The CDR3 nucleotides are TGTGCCAGCAGCCTTCGTGCCGGGTCAGATACGCAGTATTTT. It yields the protein CASSLRAGSDTQYF.

The J gene is TRBJ1-2, the V gene TRBV5-5; 7 nucleotides match TRBD1. Germline CDR1 reads SGHKS; CDR2 reads YYEKEE (reference sequence). The CDR3 runs to 13 residues. Trimming cost V 4 bases and J 5 bases; bases outside gene matches: 5. In DNA form, the CDR3 reads TGTGCCAGCAGCCGGGGACAGCTATATGGCTACACCTTC. Translating it yields CASSRGQLYGYTF.

The chain carries TRBV6-5 and TRBJ1-5; tentative D call: TRBD1 (5 bases). V lost 6 bases to trimming and J lost 9 bases, with 15 bases between them. The CDR3 is 13 amino acids. In germline, CDR1 is MNHEY, CDR2 SVGAGI. The CDR3 nucleotides are TGTGCCAGCAGCCCGGGGCCCGGGGGGCCCCAGCATTTT. Residues: CASSPGPGGPQHF.

In this sample, this clonotype turned up a few times. The CDR3 is CATSSPSRYTEAFF. CDR3 bases: TGTGCCACCAGCAGCCCTTCACGGTACACTGAAGCTTTCTTT. The chain employs TRBV15 and TRBJ1-1; D ambiguous. Trimming removed 3 bases at V and 3 bases at J, with 11 bases between. CDR1 is LNHNV and CDR2 is YYDKDF in the germline V gene (reference sequence). This CDR3 spans 14 amino acids. The full variable domain, rest sourced from reference TRBV15 and TRBJ1-1, is DAMVIQNPRYQVTQFGKPVTLSCSQTLNHNVMYWYQQKSSQAPKLLFHYYDKDFNNEADTPDNFQSRRPNTSFCFLDIRSPGLGDTAMYLCATSSPSRYTEAFFGQGTRLTVV.

The rearrangement joins TRBV7-9 to TRBJ1-1; 8 bases map to TRBD1. The CDR3 is 16 amino acids. Germline V gene data show CDR1 as SEHNR and CDR2 as FQNEAQ (reference sequence). Trimming removed 3 bases from V and 1 base from J; junction bases left unmatched: 7. CDR3 in amino acids: CASSFLAGGENTEAFF. CDR3 DNA: TGTGCCAGCAGCTTTCTTGCAGGGGGCGAGAACACTGAAGCTTTCTTT. The variable domain in full, completed from reference TRBV7-9 and TRBJ1-1, reads DTGVSQNPRHKITKRGQNVTFRCDPISEHNRLYWYRQTLGQGPEFLTYFQNEAQLEKSRLLSDRFSAERPKGSFSTLEIQRTEQGDSAMYLCASSFLAGGENTEAFFGQGTRLTVV.

There are a few counts of this clonotype. This chain uses TRBV30 with TRBJ2-3; 12 bases match TRBD2. V gave up 5 bases and J gave up 0 bases; unmatched junction bases: 0. In germline, CDR1 is GTSNPN, CDR2 SVGIG (reference sequence). This CDR3 comprises 14 residues. The CDR3: CAWGLAGSTDTQYF. DNA for the CDR3: TGTGCCTGGGGACTAGCGGGGAGCACAGATACGCAGTATTTT.

CDR3 loop: CASSSVRAGTGELFF. In DNA, the CDR3 is TGTGCCAGCAGTTCCGTGAGGGCTGGCACCGGGGAGCTGTTTTTT. V is TRBV12-3 or TRBV12-4 and J is TRBJ2-2, with a possible D match to TRBD2 (5 bases). The V end was cut by 4 bases, the J end by 4 bases, with 13 bases between. This CDR3 region has 15 residues.

The sample holds a few counts of this clonotype. The gene calls are TRBV7-3 and TRBJ2-2; 7 positions agree with TRBD2. This CDR3 region has 16 residues. V shed 4 bases, J shed 4 bases, and the junction held 9 bases outside the gene matches. Germline-derived CDR1 and CDR2 are SGHTA and FQGTGA. As DNA, the CDR3 is TGTGCCAGCAGCTCCCCCGGGGGGTACCGCACCGGGGAGCTGTTTTTT. Translating gives CASSSPGGYRTGELFF. The full variable domain, its missing parts supplied by reference TRBV7-3 and TRBJ2-2, is GAGVSQTPSNKVTEKGKYVELRCDPISGHTALYWYRQSLGQGPEFLIYFQGTGAADDSGLPNDRFFAVRPEGSVSTLKIQRTERGDSAVYLCASSSPGGYRTGELFFGEGSRLTVL.

This clonotype occurred a few times. The genes are TRBV12-3 or TRBV12-4 and TRBJ1-1; D ambiguous. The CDR3 is 11 residues long. V lost 3 bases to trimming and J lost 8 bases, with 7 bases between them. The CDR3 spells CASSFEREAFF. The CDR3 bases are TGTGCCAGCAGTTTTGAGAGGGAAGCTTTCTTT.

The V and J genes are TRBV6-2 or TRBV6-3 and TRBJ2-2, with D possibly being TRBD2 (6 bases). The V end was cut by 6 bases, the J end by 5 bases, with 16 bases between. This CDR3 spans 15 amino acids. Germline CDR1 is MNHEY and CDR2 is SVGEGT. The CDR3 loop is CASRPWDFGTGELFF. The CDR3 bases are TGTGCCAGCAGACCCTGGGACTTCGGAACCGGGGAGCTGTTTTTT.

Many counts were recorded for this clonotype. CDR3 sequence (DNA): TGTGCCAGCAGCTTTGGAGATACGCAGTATTTT. Translating it yields CASSFGDTQYF. This rearrangement joins TRBV11-1 to TRBJ2-3; D gene uncertain. The germline V and J ends were trimmed by 3 bases and 5 bases, with 3 bases remaining between them. The CDR3 has 11 amino acids. Per the germline V gene, CDR1 is SGHAT and CDR2 is FQDESV (reference sequence).

This chain joins TRBV7-6 and TRBJ1-1; D gene uncertain. V dropped 1 base and J dropped 0 bases, with 9 bases sitting between them. The germline CDR1 and CDR2 sequences are SGHVS and FNYEAQ. This CDR3 spans 15 amino acids. The DNA for the CDR3 is TGTGCCAGCAGCTTAGGACCAGCTATGAACACTGAAGCTTTCTTT. This encodes CASSLGPAMNTEAFF.

There are a few counts of this clonotype. V gene TRBV2 combines with J gene TRBJ2-5; 13 nucleotides align to TRBD2. With 9 bases clipped from V and 3 bases from J, the junction kept 4 bases outside the gene matches. The germline V gene has CDR1 SNHLY and CDR2 FYNNEI. This CDR3 has 14 residues. CDR3 sequence (DNA): TGTGCCAGAAGCGGGACTAGCGGGAAAGAGACCCAGTACTTC. Translated, it gives CARSGTSGKETQYF.

CDR3 residues: CASMGDRSNQPQHF. The CDR3 DNA sequence: TGTGCCAGCATGGGGGACAGGAGCAATCAGCCCCAGCATTTT. The chain couples TRBV6-2 or TRBV6-3 to TRBJ1-5; 8 bases are shared with TRBD1. This CDR3 region has 14 residues. The V and J ends lost 7 bases and 1 base, in that order; junction bases with no gene match: 3. The germline CDR1 and CDR2 sequences are MNHEY and SVGEGT.

The chain employs TRBV7-9 and TRBJ1-2; the D is unclear. Germline CDR1 and CDR2: SEHNR and FQNEAQ (reference sequence). The CDR3 is made up of 15 amino acids. V gave up 2 bases and J gave up 2 bases, with 12 bases separating them. DNA for the CDR3: TGTGCCAGCAGCTTAAGCCCGAACGAGAACTATGGCTACACCTTC. It codes for CASSLSPNENYGYTF.

This clonotype was detected a few times. This sequence joins TRBV7-3 and TRBJ1-5; 7 bases agree with TRBD1. This CDR3 has 15 amino acids. The trim removed 5 bases at V and 6 bases at J, leaving 10 bases unmatched. CDR1 and CDR2 (germline): SGHTA, FQGTGA. Here the CDR3 reads CASSLGGGKGQPQHF. The CDR3 nucleotides read TGTGCCAGCAGCCTGGGAGGGGGCAAAGGTCAGCCCCAGCATTTT.

This chain connects TRBV6-5 to TRBJ1-5; D not resolved. This CDR3 spans 13 amino acids. Germline V gene data show CDR1 as MNHEY and CDR2 as SVGAGI. V was clipped by 4 bases and J by 4 bases, with 8 bases between them. CDR3 coding DNA: TGTGCCAGCAGTTTTAGCCGAAATCAGCCCCAGCATTTT. It is translated as CASSFSRNQPQHF.

This clonotype has a handful of counts. The chain recombines TRBV7-9 with TRBJ1-4; no clear D gene. V gave up 5 bases and J gave up 13 bases, with 14 bases separating them. Per the germline V gene, CDR1 is SEHNR and CDR2 is FQNEAQ (reference sequence). The CDR3 runs to 12 residues. The CDR3 DNA reads as TGTGCCAGCAGCACGAGGTCCTTCGGACTGTTTTTT. This translates into CASSTRSFGLFF.